This entry describes one TCR beta chain. Sequencing used immunoSEQ multiplex PCR; TCRdb keeps in-frame clones, though not all of them. The sample gives 64,000 or so clones, around 97% of which show up once; around 0.2% is in the top ten. This sample is drawn from a study of technical replicates of blood from a handful of donors. The germline V gene has CDR1 KGHSH and CDR2 LQKENI. The CDR3 contains 15 residues. V dropped 3 bases and J dropped 3 bases, with 14 bases sitting between them. This TCR was recovered from a human donor in good health. V usage is TRBV18 and J usage is TRBJ1-2, with D tentatively TRBD1 (5 bases). The sequencing sample was made of T cells isolated from PBMCs. CDR3 sequence reads: CASSPRQNLDYGYTF. The DNA for the CDR3 is TGTGCCAGCTCACCCCGACAGAATTTGGACTATGGCTACACCTTC.